These T cell receptor beta chains were read from a single sample in a study of T-cell memory formation after mild COVID-19. TCRdb fed the 5' RACE reads into MiXCR, producing one record per CDR3 protein. The repertoire includes around 200,000 distinct CDR3 sequences, around 8.8% of them detected once, and 3% to 4.5% sits in the top ten. What was sequenced was PBMCs or a T cell subset sorted from them (not recorded which). All receptors derive from a man between 18 and 29 years old who had mild COVID-19 (a few samples of this study predate the infection). Cell type and time point are not known. CDR3s leave out the opening cysteine and the closing phenylalanine or tryptophan. The size field is filled for only some rows; it gives once, few, many or a size class.

cdr3_aa: ASGLEGNQPQH
v_call: TRBV12-5
clone_size: few

cdr3_aa: ASSEVGDLYNEQF
v_call: TRBV2
clone_size: few

cdr3_aa: ASSPSASWRQTQY
v_call: TRBV5-1
clone_size: .

cdr3_aa: ASSAGPMETQY
v_call: TRBV9
clone_size: many

cdr3_aa: SAIPEATEAF
v_call: TRBV20-1
clone_size: .

cdr3_aa: ASNRAASTDTQY
v_call: TRBV5-1
clone_size: few

cdr3_aa: ASSFGGLGNEQF
v_call: TRBV5-1
clone_size: many

cdr3_aa: ASSLGTLNQPQH
v_call: TRBV5-1
clone_size: few

cdr3_aa: ASSLVFSGTDTQY
v_call: TRBV5-4
clone_size: few

cdr3_aa: GTGTIGYT
v_call: TRBV29-1
clone_size: .

cdr3_aa: ASSTRAQSRKLF
v_call: TRBV2
clone_size: .

cdr3_aa: ASSVLSAGNTIY
v_call: TRBV9
clone_size: few

cdr3_aa: ASSFGGARADTQY
v_call: TRBV5-1
clone_size: .

cdr3_aa: ASSQEAGGLATGELF
v_call: TRBV4-3
clone_size: .

cdr3_aa: SVERQGEDTQY
v_call: TRBV29-1
clone_size: few

cdr3_aa: ASSPEGAVGAF
v_call: TRBV18
clone_size: .

cdr3_aa: ASSPYSGGPTQY
v_call: TRBV5-6
clone_size: .

cdr3_aa: ASRQANYGYT
v_call: TRBV6-2/TRBV6-3
clone_size: many

cdr3_aa: ASSYRGNTEAF
v_call: TRBV6-5
clone_size: many

cdr3_aa: ASSLGFGGGQETQY
v_call: TRBV7-8
clone_size: .

cdr3_aa: ASSQDLGERYT
v_call: TRBV3-1
clone_size: .

cdr3_aa: ASSLLAKSDTQY
v_call: TRBV12-3/TRBV12-4
clone_size: .

cdr3_aa: ASSPIRDFNSPLH
v_call: TRBV7-3
clone_size: many

cdr3_aa: AISRPQGAGTGELF
v_call: TRBV10-3
clone_size: few

cdr3_aa: SARDLMVSDT
v_call: TRBV20-1
clone_size: .

cdr3_aa: ASSPGLGANIQY
v_call: TRBV5-1
clone_size: .

cdr3_aa: SVGTGNTDTQY
v_call: TRBV29-1
clone_size: .

cdr3_aa: AISERTLNQPQH
v_call: TRBV10-3
clone_size: many

cdr3_aa: ASRNSGTGNTEAF
v_call: TRBV6-2/TRBV6-3
clone_size: .

cdr3_aa: ASSTPTVQETQY
v_call: TRBV6-2/TRBV6-3
clone_size: few

cdr3_aa: ASSLGEQGGTEAF
v_call: TRBV5-4
clone_size: .

cdr3_aa: ASSFWGGNEQF
v_call: TRBV12-3/TRBV12-4
clone_size: many

cdr3_aa: ASSPRTVANYGYT
v_call: TRBV7-2
clone_size: few

cdr3_aa: ASNAGYSNEQF
v_call: TRBV28
clone_size: .

cdr3_aa: ASSSQGGTQY
v_call: TRBV12-3/TRBV12-4
clone_size: medium-sized

cdr3_aa: ASNKVESNTEAF
v_call: TRBV19
clone_size: .

cdr3_aa: ASSFIPGTPPY
v_call: TRBV27
clone_size: many